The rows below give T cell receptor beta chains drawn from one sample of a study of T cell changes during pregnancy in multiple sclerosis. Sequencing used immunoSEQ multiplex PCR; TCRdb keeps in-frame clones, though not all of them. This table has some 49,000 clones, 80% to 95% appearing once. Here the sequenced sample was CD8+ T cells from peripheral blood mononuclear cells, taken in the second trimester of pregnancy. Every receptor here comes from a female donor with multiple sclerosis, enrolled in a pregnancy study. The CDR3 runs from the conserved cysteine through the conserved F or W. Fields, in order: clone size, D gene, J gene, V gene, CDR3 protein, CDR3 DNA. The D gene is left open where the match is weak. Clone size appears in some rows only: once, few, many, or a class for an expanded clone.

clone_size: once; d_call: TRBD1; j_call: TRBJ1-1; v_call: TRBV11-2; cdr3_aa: CASSLVRGTEAFF; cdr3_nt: TGTGCCAGCAGCTTAGTCAGGGGGACTGAAGCTTTCTTT
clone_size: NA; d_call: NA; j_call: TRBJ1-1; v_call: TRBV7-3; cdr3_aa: CASKGVEGEAFF; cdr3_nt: TGTGCCAGCAAGGGGGTTGAGGGGGAAGCTTTCTTT
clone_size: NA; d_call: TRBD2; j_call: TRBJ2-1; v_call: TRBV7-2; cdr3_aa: CASSLLAVPYNEQFF; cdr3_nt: TGTGCCAGCAGCTTACTAGCGGTTCCCTACAATGAGCAGTTCTTC
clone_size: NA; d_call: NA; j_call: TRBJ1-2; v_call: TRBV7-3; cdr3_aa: CAKTEEQKYGYTF; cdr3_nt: TGTGCCAAAACCGAGGAACAAAAGTATGGCTACACCTTC
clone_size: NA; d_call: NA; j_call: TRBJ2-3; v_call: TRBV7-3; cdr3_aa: CASSPGSDTQYF; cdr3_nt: TGTGCCAGCAGCCCCGGGAGTGATACGCAGTATTTT
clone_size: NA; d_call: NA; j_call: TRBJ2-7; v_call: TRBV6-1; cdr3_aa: CAIQQGYEQYF; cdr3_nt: TGTGCCATCCAACAGGGTTACGAGCAGTACTTC
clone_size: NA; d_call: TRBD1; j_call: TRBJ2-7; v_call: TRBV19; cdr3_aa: CASSVRDRGYEQYF; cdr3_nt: TGTGCCAGTAGTGTCCGGGACAGGGGCTACGAGCAGTACTTC
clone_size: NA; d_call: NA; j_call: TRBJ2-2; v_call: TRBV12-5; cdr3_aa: CAAGERNGGPRTGELFF; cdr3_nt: TGTGCCGCGGGCGAACGTAACGGGGGGCCTCGCACCGGGGAGCTGTTTTTT
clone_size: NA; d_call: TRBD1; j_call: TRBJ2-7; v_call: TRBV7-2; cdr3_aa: CASSFLDRAYEQYF; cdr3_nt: TGTGCCAGCAGCTTCCTGGACAGGGCCTACGAGCAGTACTTC
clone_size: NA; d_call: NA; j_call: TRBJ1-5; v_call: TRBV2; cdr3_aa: CASSDEINQPQHF; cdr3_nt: TGTGCCAGCAGTGACGAGATCAATCAGCCCCAGCATTTT
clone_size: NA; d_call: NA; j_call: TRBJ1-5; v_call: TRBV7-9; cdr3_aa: CASSLGADQPQHF; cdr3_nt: TGTGCCAGCAGCTTAGGTGCGGATCAGCCCCAGCATTTT
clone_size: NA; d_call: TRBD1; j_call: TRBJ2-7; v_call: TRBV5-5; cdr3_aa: CASSPGQGSYEQYF; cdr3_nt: TGTGCCAGCAGCCCCGGACAGGGTTCCTACGAGCAGTACTTC
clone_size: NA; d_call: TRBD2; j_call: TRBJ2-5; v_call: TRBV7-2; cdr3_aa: CASSSTSGGHEAQYF; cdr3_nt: TGTGCCAGCAGCTCCACTAGCGGGGGGCACGAGGCCCAGTACTTC
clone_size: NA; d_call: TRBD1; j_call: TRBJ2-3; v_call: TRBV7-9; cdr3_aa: CAIRTGSTDTQYF; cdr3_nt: TGTGCCATCCGGACAGGGAGCACAGATACGCAGTATTTT
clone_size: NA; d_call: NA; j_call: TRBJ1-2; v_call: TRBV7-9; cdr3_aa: CASSLVSTRLWYGYTF; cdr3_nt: TGTGCCAGCAGCTTAGTCTCCACTCGTCTATGGTATGGCTACACCTTC
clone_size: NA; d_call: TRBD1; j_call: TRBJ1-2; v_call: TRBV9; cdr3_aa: CASSAPGTEYGYTF; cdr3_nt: TGTGCCAGCAGCGCCCCCGGGACAGAGTATGGCTACACCTTC
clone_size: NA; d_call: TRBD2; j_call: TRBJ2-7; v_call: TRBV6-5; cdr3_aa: CASSYSAGVRPYEQYF; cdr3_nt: TGTGCCAGCAGTTATTCAGCGGGGGTCCGACCCTACGAGCAGTACTTC
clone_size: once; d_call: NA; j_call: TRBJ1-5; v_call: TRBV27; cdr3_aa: CASSGGEWKPQHF; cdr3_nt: TGTGCCAGCAGTGGGGGGGAATGGAAGCCCCAGCATTTT
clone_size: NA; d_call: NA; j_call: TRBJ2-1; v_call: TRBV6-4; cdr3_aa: CASSRGTSYNEQFF; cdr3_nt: TGTGCCAGCAGTCGGGGGACTTCCTACAATGAGCAGTTCTTC
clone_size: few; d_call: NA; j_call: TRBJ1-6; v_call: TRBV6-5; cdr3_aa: CASSPSGGTNSPLHF; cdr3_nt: TGTGCCAGCAGCCCTTCGGGGGGTACAAATTCACCCCTCCACTTT
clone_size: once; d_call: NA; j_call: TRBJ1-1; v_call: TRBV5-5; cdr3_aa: CASSQGNGAEAFF; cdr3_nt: TGTGCCAGCAGCCAGGGGAATGGAGCTGAAGCTTTCTTT
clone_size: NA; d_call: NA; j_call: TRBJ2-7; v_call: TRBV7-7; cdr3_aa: CASSLGATYEQYF; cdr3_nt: TGTGCTAGCAGCTTAGGCGCGACCTACGAGCAGTACTTC
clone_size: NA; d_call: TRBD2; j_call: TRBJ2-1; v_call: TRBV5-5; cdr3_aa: CASSFTSASGGGSSYNEQFF; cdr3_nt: TGTGCCAGCAGCTTTACCTCGGCTAGCGGGGGGGGGAGCTCCTACAATGAGCAGTTCTTC
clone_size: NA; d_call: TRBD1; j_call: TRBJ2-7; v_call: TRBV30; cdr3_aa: CAWAGTGLPYEQYF; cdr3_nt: TGTGCCTGGGCCGGGACAGGTCTCCCCTACGAGCAGTACTTC
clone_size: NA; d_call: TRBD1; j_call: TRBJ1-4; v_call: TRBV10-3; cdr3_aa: CAIKDRANEKLFF; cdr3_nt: TGTGCCATCAAAGACAGGGCCAATGAAAAACTGTTTTTT
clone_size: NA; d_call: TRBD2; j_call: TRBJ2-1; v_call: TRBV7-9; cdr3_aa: CASSRSGGARNEQFF; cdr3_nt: TGTGCCAGCAGCCGTAGCGGGGGGGCACGCAATGAGCAGTTCTTC
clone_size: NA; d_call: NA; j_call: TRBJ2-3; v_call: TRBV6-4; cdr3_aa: CASSDSSGGARDTQYF; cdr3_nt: TGTGCCAGCAGTGACTCGAGTGGGGGGGCCAGAGATACGCAGTATTTT